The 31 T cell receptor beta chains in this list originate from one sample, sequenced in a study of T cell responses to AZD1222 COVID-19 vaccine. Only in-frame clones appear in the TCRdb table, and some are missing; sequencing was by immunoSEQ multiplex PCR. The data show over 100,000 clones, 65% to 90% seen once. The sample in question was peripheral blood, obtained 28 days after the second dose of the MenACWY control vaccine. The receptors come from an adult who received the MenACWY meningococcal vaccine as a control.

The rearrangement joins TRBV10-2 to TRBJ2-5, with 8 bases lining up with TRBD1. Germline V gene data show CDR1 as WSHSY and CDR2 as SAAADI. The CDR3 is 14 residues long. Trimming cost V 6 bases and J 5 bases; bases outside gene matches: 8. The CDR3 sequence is CASSARTGWETQYF. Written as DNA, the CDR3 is TGCGCCAGCAGCGCCAGGACAGGGTGGGAGACCCAGTACTTC.

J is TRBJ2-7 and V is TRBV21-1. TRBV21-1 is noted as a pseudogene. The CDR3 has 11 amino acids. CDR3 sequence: CASSLPYEQYV. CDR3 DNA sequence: TGTGCCAGCAGCTTACCCTACGAGCAGTACGTC.

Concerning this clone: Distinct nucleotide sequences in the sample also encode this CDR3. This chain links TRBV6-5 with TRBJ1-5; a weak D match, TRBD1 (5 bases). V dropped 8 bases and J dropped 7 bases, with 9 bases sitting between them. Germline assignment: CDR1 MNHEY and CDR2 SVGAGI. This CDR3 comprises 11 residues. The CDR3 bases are TGTGCCAGCGGGACTGGCCAGCCCCAGCATTTT. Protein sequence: CASGTGQPQHF.

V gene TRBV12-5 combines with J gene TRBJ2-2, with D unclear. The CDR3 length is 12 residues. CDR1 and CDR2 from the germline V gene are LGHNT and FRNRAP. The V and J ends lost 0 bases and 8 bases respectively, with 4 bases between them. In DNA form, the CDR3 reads TGTGCTAGTGGTTTGGTTCCTGGGGAGCTGTTTTTT. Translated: CASGLVPGELFF. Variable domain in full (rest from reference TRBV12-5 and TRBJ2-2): DARVTQTPRHKVTEMGQEVTMRCQPILGHNTVFWYRQTMMQGLELLAYFRNRAPLDDSGMPKDRFSAEMPDATLATLKIQPSEPRDSAVYFCASGLVPGELFFGEGSRLTVL.

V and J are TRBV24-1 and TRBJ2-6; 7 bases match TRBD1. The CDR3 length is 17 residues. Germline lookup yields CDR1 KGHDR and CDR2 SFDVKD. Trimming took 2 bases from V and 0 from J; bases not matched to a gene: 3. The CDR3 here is CATSDWTGNSGANVLTF. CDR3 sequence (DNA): TGTGCCACCAGTGATTGGACAGGCAACTCTGGGGCCAACGTCCTGACTTTC.

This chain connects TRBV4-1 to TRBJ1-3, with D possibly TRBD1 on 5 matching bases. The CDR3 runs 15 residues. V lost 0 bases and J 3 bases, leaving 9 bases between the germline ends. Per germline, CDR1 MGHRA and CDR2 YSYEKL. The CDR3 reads CASSQERGNGNTIYF. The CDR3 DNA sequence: TGCGCCAGCAGCCAAGAAAGGGGAAATGGAAACACCATATATTTT.

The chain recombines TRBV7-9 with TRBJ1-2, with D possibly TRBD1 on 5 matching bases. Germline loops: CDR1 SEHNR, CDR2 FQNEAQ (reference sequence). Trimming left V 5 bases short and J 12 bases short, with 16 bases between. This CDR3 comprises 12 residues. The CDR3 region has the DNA TGTGCCAGCAGCCGATCAGGGCGGTCGGACACCTTC. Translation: CASSRSGRSDTF.

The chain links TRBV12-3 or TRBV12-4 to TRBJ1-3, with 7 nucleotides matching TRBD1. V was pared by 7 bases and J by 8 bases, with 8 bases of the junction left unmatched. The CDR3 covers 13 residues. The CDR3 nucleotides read TGTGCCAGCAACCATTGGGACAGAGACACCATATATTTT. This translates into CASNHWDRDTIYF.

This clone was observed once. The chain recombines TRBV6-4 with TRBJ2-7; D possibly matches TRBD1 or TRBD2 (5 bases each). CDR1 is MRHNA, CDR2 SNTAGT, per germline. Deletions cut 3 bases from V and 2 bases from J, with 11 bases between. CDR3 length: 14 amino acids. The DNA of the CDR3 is TGTGCCAGCAGTGATAAAGGGGAGACCTACGAGCAGTACGTC. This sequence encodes CASSDKGETYEQYV.

The CDR3 protein is CAWSRAGNTIYF. The CDR3 DNA sequence: TGTGCCTGGAGTAGGGCTGGAAACACCATATATTTT. The rearrangement links TRBV30 to TRBJ1-3, with unresolved D. Germline CDR1 is GTSNPN and CDR2 is SVGIG (reference sequence). The CDR3 extends over 12 amino acids. V was clipped by 2 bases and J by 2 bases, with 4 bases between them.

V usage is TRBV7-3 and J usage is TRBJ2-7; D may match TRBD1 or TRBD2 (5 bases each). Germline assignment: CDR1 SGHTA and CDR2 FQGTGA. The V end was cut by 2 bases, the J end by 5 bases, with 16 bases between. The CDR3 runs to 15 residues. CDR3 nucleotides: TGTGCCAGCAGCTTATGGGTCCTGAGGGGCAACGAGCAGTACTTC. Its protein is CASSLWVLRGNEQYF.

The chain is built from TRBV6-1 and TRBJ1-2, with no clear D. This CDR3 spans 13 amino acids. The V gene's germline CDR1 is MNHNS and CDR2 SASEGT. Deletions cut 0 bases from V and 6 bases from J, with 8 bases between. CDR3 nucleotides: TGTGCCAGCAGTGAAGCCCCGGGTGATGGCTACACCTTC. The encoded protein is CASSEAPGDGYTF.

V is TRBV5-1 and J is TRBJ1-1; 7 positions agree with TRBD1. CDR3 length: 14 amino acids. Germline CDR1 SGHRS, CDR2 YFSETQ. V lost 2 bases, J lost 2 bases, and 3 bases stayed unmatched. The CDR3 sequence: CASSFGTANTEAFF. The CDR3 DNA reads TGCGCCAGCAGCTTCGGGACAGCTAACACTGAAGCTTTCTTT.

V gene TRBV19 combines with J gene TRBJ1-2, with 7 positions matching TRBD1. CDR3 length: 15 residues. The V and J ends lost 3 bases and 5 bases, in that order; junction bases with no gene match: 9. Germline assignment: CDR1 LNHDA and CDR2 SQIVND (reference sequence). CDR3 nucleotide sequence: TGTGCCAGTAGTATTATGGGGACAGTGGTTTATGGCTACACCTTC. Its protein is CASSIMGTVVYGYTF.

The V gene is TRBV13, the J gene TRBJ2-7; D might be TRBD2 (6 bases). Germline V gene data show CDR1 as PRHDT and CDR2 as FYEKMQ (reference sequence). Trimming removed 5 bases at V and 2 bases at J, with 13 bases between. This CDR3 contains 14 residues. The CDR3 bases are TGTGCCAGCAGCCGGACGGAGGGACCCTACGAGCAGTACTTC. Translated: CASSRTEGPYEQYF.

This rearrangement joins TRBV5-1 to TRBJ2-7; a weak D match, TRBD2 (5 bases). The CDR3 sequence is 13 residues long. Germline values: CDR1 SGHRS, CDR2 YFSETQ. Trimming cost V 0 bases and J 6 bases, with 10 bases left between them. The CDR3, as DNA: TGCGCCAGCAGCTTGGTCGCACTAGGCGAGCAGTACTTC. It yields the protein CASSLVALGEQYF. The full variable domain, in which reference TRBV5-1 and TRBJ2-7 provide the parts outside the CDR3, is KAGVTQTPRYLIKTRGQQVTLSCSPISGHRSVSWYQQTPGQGLQFLFEYFSETQRNKGNFPGRFSGRQFSNSRSEMNVSTLELGDSALYLCASSLVALGEQYFGPGTRLTVT.

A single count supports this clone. CDR3 loop: CASSEDNSNEQFF. The CDR3 DNA sequence: TGTGCCAGCAGTGAAGATAATTCCAATGAGCAGTTCTTC. The chain joins TRBV6-4 to TRBJ2-1; D uncertain. Germline-derived CDR1 and CDR2 are MRHNA and SNTAGT. V was clipped by 3 bases and J by 6 bases, with 9 bases between them. The CDR3 contains 13 residues.

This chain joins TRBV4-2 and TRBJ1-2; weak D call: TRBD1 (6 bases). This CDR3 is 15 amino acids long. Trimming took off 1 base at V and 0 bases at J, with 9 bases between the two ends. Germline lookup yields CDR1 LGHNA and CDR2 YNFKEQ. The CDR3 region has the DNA TGTGCCAGCAGCCAAGGAACAGGGTCTAACTATGGCTACACCTTC. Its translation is CASSQGTGSNYGYTF.

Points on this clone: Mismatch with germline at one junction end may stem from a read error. The CDR3: CASSQGSTSGDELVF. DNA for the CDR3: TGCGCCAGCAGCCAAGGATCGACTAGCGGGGATGAGCTGGTCTTC. The chain couples TRBV4-3 to TRBJ2-1; 11 bases line up with TRBD2. CDR3 length equals 15 residues. Germline assignment: CDR1 LGHNA and CDR2 YSLEER.

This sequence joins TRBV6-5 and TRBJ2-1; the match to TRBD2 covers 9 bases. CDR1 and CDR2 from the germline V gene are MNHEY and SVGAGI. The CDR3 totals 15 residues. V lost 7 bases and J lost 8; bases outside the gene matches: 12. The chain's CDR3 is CASNTPGGRVHEQFF. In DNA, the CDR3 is TGTGCCAGCAACACGCCGGGCGGGAGGGTCCATGAGCAGTTCTTC.

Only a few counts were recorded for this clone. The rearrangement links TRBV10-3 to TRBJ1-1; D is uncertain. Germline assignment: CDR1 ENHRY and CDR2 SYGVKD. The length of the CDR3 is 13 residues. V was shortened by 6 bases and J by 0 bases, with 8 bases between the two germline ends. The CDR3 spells CAIRWEMNTEAFF. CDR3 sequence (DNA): TGTGCCATCAGGTGGGAGATGAACACTGAAGCTTTCTTT.

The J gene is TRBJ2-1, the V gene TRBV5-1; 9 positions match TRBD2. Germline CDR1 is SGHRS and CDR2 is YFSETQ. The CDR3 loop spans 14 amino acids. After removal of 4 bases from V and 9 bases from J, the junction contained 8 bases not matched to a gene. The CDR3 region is CASSPVAGVFEQFF. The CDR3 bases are TGCGCCAGCAGCCCGGTAGCGGGAGTGTTTGAGCAGTTCTTC.

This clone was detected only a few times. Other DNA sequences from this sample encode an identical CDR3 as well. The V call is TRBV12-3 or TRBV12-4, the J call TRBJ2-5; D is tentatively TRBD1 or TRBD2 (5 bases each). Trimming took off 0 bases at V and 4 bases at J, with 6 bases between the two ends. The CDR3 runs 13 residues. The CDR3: CASSLAGVETQYF. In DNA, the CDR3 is TGTGCCAGCAGTTTAGCGGGGGTAGAGACCCAGTACTTC.

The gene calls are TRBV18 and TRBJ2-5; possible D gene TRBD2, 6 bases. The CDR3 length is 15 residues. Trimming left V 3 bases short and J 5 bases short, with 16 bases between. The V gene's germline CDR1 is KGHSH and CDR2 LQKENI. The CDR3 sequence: CASSPPGGAGETQYF. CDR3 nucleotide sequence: TGTGCCAGCTCACCTCCCGGCGGGGCCGGGGAGACCCAGTACTTC.

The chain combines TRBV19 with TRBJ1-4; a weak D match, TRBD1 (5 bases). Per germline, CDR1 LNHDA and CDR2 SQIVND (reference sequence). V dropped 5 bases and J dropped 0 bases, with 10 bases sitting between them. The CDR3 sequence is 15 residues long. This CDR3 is CASSRQQATNEKLFF. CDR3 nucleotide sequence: TGTGCCAGTAGTCGACAACAGGCAACTAATGAAAAACTGTTTTTT.

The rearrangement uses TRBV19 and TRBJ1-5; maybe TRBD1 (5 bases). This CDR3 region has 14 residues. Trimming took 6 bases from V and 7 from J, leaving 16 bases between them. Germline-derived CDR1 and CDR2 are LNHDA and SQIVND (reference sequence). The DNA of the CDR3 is TGTGCCAGTAGCCGCCGGCAGGGTGGCCAGCCCCAGCATTTT. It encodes CASSRRQGGQPQHF.

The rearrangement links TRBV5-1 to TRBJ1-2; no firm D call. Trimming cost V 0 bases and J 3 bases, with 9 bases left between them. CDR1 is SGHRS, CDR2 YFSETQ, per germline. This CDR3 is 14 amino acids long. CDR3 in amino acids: CASSLGPGDYGYTF. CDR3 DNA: TGCGCCAGCAGCTTGGGCCCCGGTGACTATGGCTACACCTTC.

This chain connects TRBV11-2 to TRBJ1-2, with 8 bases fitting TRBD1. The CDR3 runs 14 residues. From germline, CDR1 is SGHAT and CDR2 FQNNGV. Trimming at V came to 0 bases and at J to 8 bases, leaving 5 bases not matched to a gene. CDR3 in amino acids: CASSLDRGPGGYTF. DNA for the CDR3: TGTGCCAGCAGCTTAGACAGGGGGCCTGGAGGCTACACCTTC.

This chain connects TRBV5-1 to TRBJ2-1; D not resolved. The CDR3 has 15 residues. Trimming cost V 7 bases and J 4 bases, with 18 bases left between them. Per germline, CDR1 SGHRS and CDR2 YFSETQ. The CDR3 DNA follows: TGCGCCAGCCGAAGGGCCCCATCCCCTTACAATGAGCAGTTCTTC. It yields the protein CASRRAPSPYNEQFF.

The CDR3 spells CASIKGLAGGPLSTDTQYF. DNA for the CDR3: TGCGCCAGCATTAAGGGACTAGCGGGAGGGCCCTTGAGCACAGATACGCAGTATTTT. V is TRBV5-1 and J is TRBJ2-3, with 16 bases aligning to TRBD2. The CDR3 loop spans 19 amino acids. Germline CDR1 and CDR2: SGHRS and YFSETQ. V gave up 6 bases and J gave up 0 bases; unmatched junction bases: 10.

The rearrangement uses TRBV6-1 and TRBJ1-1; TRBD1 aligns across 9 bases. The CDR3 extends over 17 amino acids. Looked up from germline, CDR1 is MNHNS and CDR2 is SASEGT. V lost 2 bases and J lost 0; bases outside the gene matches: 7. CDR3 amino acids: CASSEPQGAIMNTEAFF. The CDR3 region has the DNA TGTGCCAGCAGTGAACCACAGGGGGCAATCATGAACACTGAAGCTTTCTTT.